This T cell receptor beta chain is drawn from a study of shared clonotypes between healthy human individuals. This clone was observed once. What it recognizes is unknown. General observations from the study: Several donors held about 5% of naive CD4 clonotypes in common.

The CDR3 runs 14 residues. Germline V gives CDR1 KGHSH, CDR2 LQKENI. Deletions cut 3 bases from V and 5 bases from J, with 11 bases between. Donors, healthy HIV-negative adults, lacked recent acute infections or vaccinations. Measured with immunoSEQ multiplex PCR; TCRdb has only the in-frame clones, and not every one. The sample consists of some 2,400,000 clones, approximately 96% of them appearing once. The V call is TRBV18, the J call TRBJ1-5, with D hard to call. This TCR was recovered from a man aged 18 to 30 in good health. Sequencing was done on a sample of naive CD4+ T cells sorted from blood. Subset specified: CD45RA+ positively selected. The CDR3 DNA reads TGTGCCAGCTCACCGGCGGGGAGGGATCAGCCCCAGCATTTT. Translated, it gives CASSPAGRDQPQHF.